One sample yielded the 27 T cell receptor beta chains listed below, sequenced in a study of memory CD8 T cells in hepatitis C reinfection. Libraries were prepared by immunoSEQ multiplex PCR; TCRdb keeps only in-frame clonotypes and omits some of them. The data contain under 60,000 clones, about 90% of them seen just once; the ten biggest clones take up approximately 1%. Time point described: pre-reinfection, 55 to 20 weeks before reinfection detection. Sorted cells were sequenced directly ex vivo without any in vitro expansion. Sequences were obtained from naive CD8+ T cells sorted from blood. These receptors all stem from a man younger than 35 with hepatitis C virus infection.

There are a few counts of this clone. V gene TRBV27 combines with J gene TRBJ2-2, with D uncertain. This CDR3 spans 13 amino acids. V lost 3 bases to trimming and J lost 7 bases, with 9 bases between them. Germline CDR1 is MNHEY and CDR2 is SMNVEV (reference sequence). The CDR3 DNA reads as TGTGCCAGCAGTTTGTCGTCCCTCGGGGAGCTGTTTTTT. Translation gives CASSLSSLGELFF.

The chain couples TRBV7-9 to TRBJ1-1; no firm D call. V was pared by 1 base and J by 2 bases, with 8 bases between. Germline values: CDR1 SEHNR, CDR2 FQNEAQ (reference sequence). This CDR3 region has 14 residues. The CDR3 region is CASSLGAENTEAFF. The CDR3 nucleotides are TGTGCCAGCAGCTTAGGGGCAGAAAACACTGAAGCTTTCTTT.

The gene calls are TRBV5-4 and TRBJ1-4; 9 bases line up with TRBD1. Per germline, CDR1 SGHNT and CDR2 YYREEE (reference sequence). V lost 5 bases and J lost 5; bases outside the gene matches: 7. This CDR3 region has 15 residues. The CDR3 nucleotides are TGTGCCAGCAGTCGGCGACAGGGGGTAAATGAAAAACTGTTTTTT. Translated, it gives CASSRRQGVNEKLFF. Full variable domain (outside the CDR3, taken from reference TRBV5-4 and TRBJ1-4): ETGVTQSPTHLIKTRGQQVTLRCSSQSGHNTVSWYQQALGQGPQFIFQYYREEENGRGNFPPRFSGLQFPNYSSELNVNALELDDSALYLCASSRRQGVNEKLFFGSGTQLSVL.

The gene calls are TRBV27 and TRBJ1-6; possibly TRBD1 for D (6 bases). CDR1 MNHEY and CDR2 SMNVEV come from the germline V gene (reference sequence). This CDR3 comprises 13 residues. V gave up 5 bases and J gave up 10 bases, with 12 bases separating them. CDR3 protein: CASSNQQGSPLHF. CDR3 sequence (DNA): TGTGCCAGCAGTAACCAACAGGGCTCACCCCTCCACTTT.

The chain has TRBV6-1 and TRBJ1-6; 8 bases line up with TRBD1. CDR3 size: 15 residues. The V segment lost 4 bases and the J segment 8 bases; nucleotides outside the gene matches: 7. Germline V gene lookup returns CDR1 MNHNS and CDR2 SASEGT. This CDR3 is CASSARTGFDSPLHF. Here the CDR3 DNA reads TGTGCCAGCAGTGCACGGACAGGGTTCGATTCACCCCTCCACTTT.

The rearrangement uses TRBV11-3 and TRBJ2-1; TRBD1 aligns across 7 bases. After removal of 5 bases from V and 0 bases from J, the junction contained 7 bases not matched to a gene. The CDR3 totals 16 residues. Germline assignment: CDR1 SGHNT and CDR2 YENEEA. CDR3 in amino acids: CASSPRTGDSYNEQFF. The CDR3 nucleotides are TGTGCCAGCAGCCCGAGGACAGGCGACTCCTACAATGAGCAGTTCTTC.

The rearrangement uses TRBV6-5 and TRBJ1-6; TRBD1 aligns across 9 bases. V was pared by 6 bases and J by 6 bases, with 3 bases of the junction left unmatched. The CDR3 sequence is 14 residues long. Looked up from germline, CDR1 is MNHEY and CDR2 is SVGAGI. As DNA, the CDR3 is TGTGCCAGCAGCACAGGGGGCAGTAATTCACCCCTCCACTTT. Residues: CASSTGGSNSPLHF.

The CDR3 DNA follows: TGTGCCAGCAGTTCGGACAGGGGGCGAGGAAACACCATATATTTT. Translation gives CASSSDRGRGNTIYF. The V call is TRBV6-1, the J call TRBJ1-3; 11 positions match TRBD1. Trimming at V came to 5 bases and at J to 4 bases, leaving 4 bases not matched to a gene. CDR1 MNHNS and CDR2 SASEGT come from the germline V gene. The CDR3 length is 15 residues.

The chain is built from TRBV30 and TRBJ2-3; the match to TRBD1 covers 8 bases. The CDR3 is made up of 16 amino acids. Per germline, CDR1 GTSNPN and CDR2 SVGIG (reference sequence). Trimming removed 1 base from V and 7 bases from J; junction bases left unmatched: 13. The CDR3 loop is CAWSATRDRWGNTQYF. The CDR3 bases are TGTGCCTGGAGTGCAACCCGGGACAGGTGGGGGAATACGCAGTATTTT.

This chain connects TRBV19 to TRBJ2-7; a weak D match, TRBD1 (6 bases). The germline V and J ends were trimmed by 4 bases and 5 bases, with 12 bases remaining between them. The CDR3 contains 13 residues. Germline lookup yields CDR1 LNHDA and CDR2 SQIVND (reference sequence). Written as DNA, the CDR3 is TGTGCCAGTAGTAATACCCCAGGGGACGAGCAGTACGTC. Its translation is CASSNTPGDEQYV.

The chain is built from TRBV19 and TRBJ2-7; tentative D call: TRBD2 (5 bases). This CDR3 has 15 residues. The V and J ends lost 6 bases and 4 bases respectively, with 19 bases between them. CDR1 and CDR2 (germline): LNHDA, SQIVND (reference sequence). CDR3 region: CASSPGETVPYEQYF. CDR3 nucleotides: TGTGCCAGTAGCCCTGGGGAGACCGTACCGTACGAGCAGTACTTC.

The rearrangement links TRBV19 to TRBJ1-1, with D possibly matching TRBD1 (6 bases). Germline CDR1 and CDR2: LNHDA and SQIVND (reference sequence). This CDR3 region has 15 residues. Trimming took 2 bases from V and 0 from J, leaving 10 bases between them. CDR3 DNA: TGTGCCAGTAGTATAACGGACAGCCTGAACACTGAAGCTTTCTTT. Translation gives CASSITDSLNTEAFF.

The chain joins TRBV27 to TRBJ1-2; maybe TRBD1 (6 bases). The CDR3 length is 16 residues. Germline loops: CDR1 MNHEY, CDR2 SMNVEV (reference sequence). V gave up 7 bases and J gave up 0 bases, with 18 bases separating them. CDR3 sequence (DNA): TGTGCCAGCACCCCCTACAGACAGGAAACTAACTATGGCTACACCTTC. It specifies CASTPYRQETNYGYTF.

The chain uses TRBV5-6 and TRBJ1-2; weak D call: TRBD1 (5 bases). The germline gives CDR1 SGHDT, CDR2 YYEEEE. The length of the CDR3 is 15 residues. The ends were cut back, 3 bases at V and 4 bases at J, with 16 bases in the middle. CDR3 nucleotides: TGTGCCAGCAGCTCTCCGGGGGTTTCGGTCTATGGCTACACCTTC. Its protein product is CASSSPGVSVYGYTF.

CDR3: CASSMTDIGREQFF. In DNA form, the CDR3 reads TGTGCCAGTAGTATGACGGACATTGGCCGGGAGCAGTTCTTC. V gene TRBV19 combines with J gene TRBJ2-1; D perhaps matches TRBD1 (5 bases). Trimming left V 3 bases short and J 10 bases short, with 16 bases between. Per the germline V gene, CDR1 is LNHDA and CDR2 is SQIVND (reference sequence). This CDR3 has 14 residues.

The chain has TRBV7-8 and TRBJ2-1; TRBD2 aligns across 7 bases. The CDR3 has 13 amino acids. The germline CDR1 and CDR2 sequences are SGHVS and FQNEAQ. V gave up 3 bases and J gave up 9 bases; unmatched junction bases: 5. CDR3 DNA: TGTGCCAGCAGCTTCACCATAGCGGGTGAGCAGTTCTTC. This encodes CASSFTIAGEQFF. Full variable domain (outside the CDR3, taken from reference TRBV7-8 and TRBJ2-1): GAGVSQSPRYKVAKRGQDVALRCDPISGHVSLFWYQQALGQGPEFLTYFQNEAQLDKSGLPSDRFFAERPEGSVSTLKIQRTQQEDSAVYLCASSFTIAGEQFFGPGTRLTVL.

The rearrangement uses TRBV25-1 and TRBJ1-2; TRBD1 agrees at 9 bases. Germline V lookup: CDR1 MGHDK, CDR2 SYGVNS. The CDR3 runs to 15 residues. Unmatched junction bases numbered 7, after V lost 8 bases and J lost 0 bases. CDR3 protein: CASEPGQGTNYGYTF. DNA for the CDR3: TGTGCCAGCGAACCGGGACAGGGAACTAACTATGGCTACACCTTC.

This rearrangement joins TRBV9 to TRBJ1-2; 8 nucleotides match TRBD1. V was clipped by 4 bases and J by 8 bases; unmatched bases: 7. CDR1 SGDLS and CDR2 YYNGEE come from the germline V gene. The CDR3 has 13 residues. CDR3 in DNA: TGTGCCAGCAGCCTCGGACAGGGCCCCGGCTACACCTTC. Protein: CASSLGQGPGYTF.

This CDR3 reads CASSNSGANVLTF. Here the CDR3 DNA reads TGTGCCAGTAGTAACAGTGGGGCCAACGTCCTGACTTTC. The chain recombines TRBV19 with TRBJ2-6; D not certain. CDR3 length equals 13 residues. Germline assignment: CDR1 LNHDA and CDR2 SQIVND (reference sequence). V lost 4 bases, J lost 3 bases, and 4 bases lay in between.

The gene calls are TRBV7-9 and TRBJ2-3; D remains unclear. This CDR3 has 12 amino acids. Between the trimmed V and J ends, which lost 3 bases and 6 bases, there was a span of 7 bases. Germline CDR1 and CDR2: SEHNR and FQNEAQ (reference sequence). CDR3 amino acids: CASSFLLDTQYF. The CDR3 DNA reads as TGTGCCAGCAGCTTCCTTTTGGATACGCAGTATTTT. Filled out from reference TRBV7-9 and TRBJ2-3, the complete variable domain reads DTGVSQNPRHKITKRGQNVTFRCDPISEHNRLYWYRQTLGQGPEFLTYFQNEAQLEKSRLLSDRFSAERPKGSFSTLEIQRTEQGDSAMYLCASSFLLDTQYFGPGTRLTVL.

CDR3 amino acids: CASSSQGAGGETQYF. The DNA for the CDR3 is TGTGCCAGCAGCTCACAGGGGGCGGGAGGAGAGACCCAGTACTTC. V and J are TRBV7-8 and TRBJ2-5; maybe TRBD1 (9 bases). Germline-derived CDR1 and CDR2 are SGHVS and FQNEAQ. Trimming removed 4 bases at V and 4 bases at J, with 16 bases between. This CDR3 spans 15 amino acids.

In its sample, this clone was seen a few times. This chain uses TRBV6-6 with TRBJ1-5, with D possibly being TRBD1 (5 bases). Trimming took off 7 bases at V and 0 bases at J, with 10 bases between the two ends. The CDR3 totals 14 residues. Germline V lookup: CDR1 MNHNY, CDR2 SVGAGI (reference sequence). CDR3 DNA sequence: TGTGCCAGCAACGGACAAGATAGCAATCAGCCCCAGCATTTT. Protein: CASNGQDSNQPQHF.

In this sample, this clone turned up once. The chain employs TRBV6-6 and TRBJ2-7; the match to TRBD2 covers 11 bases. The CDR3 runs 15 residues. With V trimmed by 5 bases and J by 1 base, 4 bases remained unmatched. Germline loops: CDR1 MNHNY, CDR2 SVGAGI (reference sequence). The CDR3 DNA reads TGTGCCAGCAGTCCAGGACTAGCGGGTTCCTACGAGCAGTACTTC. The encoded protein is CASSPGLAGSYEQYF.

The rearrangement uses TRBV7-3 and TRBJ2-5; 11 nucleotides line up with TRBD1. CDR1 is SGHTA, CDR2 FQGTGA, per germline. Trimming took 1 base from V and 4 from J; bases not matched to a gene: 5. The CDR3 runs 16 residues. The CDR3 DNA sequence: TGTGCCAGCAGCTTAATTGGTGGACAGGGGGCAGAGACCCAGTACTTC. Amino acids: CASSLIGGQGAETQYF.

The rearrangement links TRBV7-6 to TRBJ2-7; D is unclear. CDR3 length equals 15 residues. The V end was cut by 1 base, the J end by 1 base, with 11 bases between. The germline V gene has CDR1 SGHVS and CDR2 FNYEAQ. In DNA, the CDR3 is TGTGCCAGCAGCTTAGGTGGAGTCCCGTCCTACGAGCAGTACTTC. This encodes CASSLGGVPSYEQYF.

This chain's CDR3 is CASSKYGGTPGELFF. CDR3 DNA sequence: TGTGCCAGCAGCAAATATGGAGGGACCCCCGGGGAGCTGTTTTTT. The rearrangement links TRBV21-1 to TRBJ2-2; the D call of TRBD2 is as the table states it, not checked on the DNA. TRBV21-1 is given as a pseudogene. CDR3 length: 15 amino acids.

Worth noting for this clone: The identical CDR3 is also encoded by other nucleotide sequences in the sample. This chain uses TRBV28 with TRBJ1-1, with a possible D match to TRBD1 (6 bases). V was clipped by 6 bases and J by 1 base, with 9 bases between them. The CDR3 consists of 13 residues. Germline CDR1 and CDR2: MDHEN and SYDVKM. CDR3 nucleotide sequence: TGTGCCAGCAGCTTGGGACAGAACACTGAAGCTTTCTTT. Its translation is CASSLGQNTEAFF.